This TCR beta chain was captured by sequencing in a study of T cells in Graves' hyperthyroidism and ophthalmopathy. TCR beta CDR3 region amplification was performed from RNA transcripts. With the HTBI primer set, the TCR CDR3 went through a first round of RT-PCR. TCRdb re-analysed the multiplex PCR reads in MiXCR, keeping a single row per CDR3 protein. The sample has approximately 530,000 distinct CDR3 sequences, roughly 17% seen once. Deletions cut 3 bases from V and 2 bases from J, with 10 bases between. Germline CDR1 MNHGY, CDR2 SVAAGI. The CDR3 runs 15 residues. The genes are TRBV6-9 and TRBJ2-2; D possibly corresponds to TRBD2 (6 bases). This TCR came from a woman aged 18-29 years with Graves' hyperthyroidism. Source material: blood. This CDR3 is CASSYGLTNTGELFF. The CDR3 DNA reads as TGTGCCAGCAGTTACGGACTAACCAACACCGGGGAGCTGTTTTTT.